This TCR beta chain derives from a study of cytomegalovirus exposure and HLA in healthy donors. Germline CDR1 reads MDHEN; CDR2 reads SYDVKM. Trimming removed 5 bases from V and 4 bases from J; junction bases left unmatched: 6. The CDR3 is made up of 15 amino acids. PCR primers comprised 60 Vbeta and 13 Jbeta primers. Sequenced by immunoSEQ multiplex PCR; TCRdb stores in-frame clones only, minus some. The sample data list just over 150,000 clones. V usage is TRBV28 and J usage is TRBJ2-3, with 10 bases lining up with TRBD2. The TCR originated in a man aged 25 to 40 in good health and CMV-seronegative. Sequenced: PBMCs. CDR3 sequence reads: CASSPLAGDSDTQYF. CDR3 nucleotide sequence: TGTGCCAGCAGTCCTCTAGCGGGGGACTCAGATACGCAGTATTTT.